Listed here are 14 T cell receptor beta chains from one sample, sequenced in a study of blood T cell repertoires in COVID-19. Using immunoSEQ multiplex PCR, the repertoire was profiled, and TCRdb retains in-frame clones only, with some absent. Of around 75,000 clones listed, nearly 90% are singletons. Specimen: peripheral blood. The source is a man aged 50-59 years with acute or convalescent COVID-19.

The chain joins TRBV7-6 to TRBJ2-7; no reliable D call. Germline V gene sequence: CDR1 SGHVS, CDR2 FNYEAQ. The CDR3 is 15 residues long. Trimming removed 1 base from V and 0 bases from J, with 10 bases in between. CDR3 loop: CASSLDPGISYEQYF. The CDR3 DNA sequence: TGTGCCAGCAGCTTAGACCCGGGTATCTCCTACGAGCAGTACTTC. The full variable domain, with the rest looked up from reference TRBV7-6 and TRBJ2-7, is GAGVSQSPRYKVTKRGQDVALRCDPISGHVSLYWYRQALGQGPEFLTYFNYEAQQDKSGLPNDRFSAERPEGSISTLTIQRTEQRDSAMYRCASSLDPGISYEQYFGPGTRLTVT.

The chain couples TRBV7-9 to TRBJ2-1; D call uncertain. Trimming removed 2 bases at V and 7 bases at J, with 6 bases between. Germline V gene data show CDR1 as SEHNR and CDR2 as FQNEAQ (reference sequence). The CDR3 consists of 12 residues. Written as DNA, the CDR3 is TGTGCCAGCAGCTTAAGTGCGAATGAGCAGTTCTTC. Translation: CASSLSANEQFF.

This sequence joins TRBV7-9 and TRBJ2-2; 9 nucleotides align to TRBD1. Germline CDR1 SEHNR, CDR2 FQNEAQ (reference sequence). This CDR3 has 15 amino acids. V trimming: 4 bases; J trimming: 4 bases; junction bases outside the gene matches: 4. The CDR3 sequence: CASSSGQGSTGELFF. As DNA, the CDR3 is TGTGCCAGCAGCTCCGGACAGGGGAGCACCGGGGAGCTGTTTTTT. Combining the CDR3 with reference TRBV7-9 and TRBJ2-2 gives the whole variable domain DTGVSQNPRHKITKRGQNVTFRCDPISEHNRLYWYRQTLGQGPEFLTYFQNEAQLEKSRLLSDRFSAERPKGSFSTLEIQRTEQGDSAMYLCASSSGQGSTGELFFGEGSRLTVL.

This chain uses TRBV5-1 with TRBJ1-5; D gene uncertain. Germline CDR1 is SGHRS and CDR2 is YFSETQ. V gave up 4 bases and J gave up 6 bases, with 17 bases separating them. The CDR3 length is 15 residues. CDR3 amino acids: CASSATFGLGQPQHF. The CDR3 nucleotides are TGCGCCAGCAGCGCCACTTTTGGGCTGGGTCAGCCCCAGCATTTT.

V is TRBV13 and J is TRBJ1-2, with a possible D match to TRBD1 (6 bases). With 5 bases removed from V and 6 bases from J, the gap between germline ends came to 19 bases. In germline, CDR1 is PRHDT, CDR2 FYEKMQ (reference sequence). The CDR3 consists of 15 residues. The CDR3 reads CASSRTVPGRNGYTF. The CDR3 DNA sequence: TGTGCCAGCAGCAGGACAGTGCCGGGAAGGAATGGCTACACCTTC.

This chain connects TRBV7-2 to TRBJ2-5; D perhaps matches TRBD2 (6 bases). The CDR3 runs to 11 residues. V gave up 7 bases and J gave up 6 bases, with 9 bases separating them. Germline CDR1 and CDR2: SGHTA and FQGNSA. The CDR3 loop is CASIAVKTQYF. The CDR3 region has the DNA TGTGCCAGCATAGCGGTAAAGACCCAGTACTTC.

V usage is TRBV7-2 and J usage is TRBJ1-2, with D perhaps matching TRBD1 (5 bases). Trimming took 3 bases from V and 2 from J, leaving 7 bases between them. CDR3 size: 13 residues. From germline, CDR1 is SGHTA and CDR2 FQGNSA. CDR3 sequence reads: CASSFDRNYGYTF. The CDR3 bases are TGTGCCAGCAGCTTCGACAGAAACTATGGCTACACCTTC.

The chain links TRBV9 to TRBJ2-1; TRBD2 matches 7 bases. CDR3 length: 15 amino acids. CDR1 and CDR2 (germline): SGDLS, YYNGEE. Unmatched junction bases numbered 9, after V lost 4 bases and J lost 5 bases. CDR3 sequence: CASSLQRDPHNEQFF. The CDR3 DNA follows: TGTGCCAGCAGCCTTCAGCGGGACCCCCACAATGAGCAGTTCTTC.

This clone was detected a few times. This chain uses TRBV24-1 with TRBJ2-3, with 7 bases fitting TRBD1. The CDR3 loop spans 15 amino acids. Losses at the gene ends were 7 bases for V and 4 bases for J; bases not matched to a gene: 10. In germline, CDR1 is KGHDR, CDR2 SFDVKD. This chain's CDR3 is CATRTGQGDPDTQYF. CDR3 DNA sequence: TGTGCCACCAGGACGGGGCAGGGGGACCCAGATACGCAGTATTTT.

The CDR3: CASSPLLLGSGADNTDTQYF. CDR3 DNA sequence: TGTGCCAGCTCACCACTCCTCTTGGGGTCAGGAGCGGATAACACAGATACGCAGTATTTT. This chain links TRBV18 with TRBJ2-3; tentative D call: TRBD2 (5 bases). Germline V gene lookup returns CDR1 KGHSH and CDR2 LQKENI. Trimming stripped 1 base from V and 2 bases from J, with 25 bases between. The CDR3 extends over 20 amino acids. Supplemented by reference TRBV18 and TRBJ2-3, the full variable domain reads NAGVMQNPRHLVRRRGQEARLRCSPMKGHSHVYWYRQLPEEGLKFMVYLQKENIIDESGMPKERFSAEFPKEGPSILRIQQVVRGDSAAYFCASSPLLLGSGADNTDTQYFGPGTRLTVL.

CDR3 in DNA: TGTGCCAGCAGCTTAGGTCTAGCGGGAGGGCCCGGGACCCAGTACTTC. This codes for CASSLGLAGGPGTQYF. The rearrangement uses TRBV7-6 and TRBJ2-5; the match to TRBD2 covers 12 bases. The V gene's germline CDR1 is SGHVS and CDR2 FNYEAQ. The CDR3 loop spans 16 amino acids. V gave up 1 base and J gave up 7 bases; unmatched junction bases: 7.

V usage is TRBV28 and J usage is TRBJ1-5; D remains ambiguous. This CDR3 region has 16 residues. The V gene's germline CDR1 is MDHEN and CDR2 SYDVKM. V dropped 5 bases and J dropped 6 bases, with 20 bases sitting between them. Written as DNA, the CDR3 is TGTGCCAGCAGTCTAAGGAAGCCGGGGTTGGGTCAGCCCCAGCATTTT. Its translation: CASSLRKPGLGQPQHF. The variable domain in full, with the rest retrieved from reference TRBV28 and TRBJ1-5, is DVKVTQSSRYLVKRTGEKVFLECVQDMDHENMFWYRQDPGLGLRLIYFSYDVKMKEKGDIPEGYSVSREKKERFSLILESASTNQTSMYLCASSLRKPGLGQPQHFGDGTRLSIL.

The chain combines TRBV7-7 with TRBJ2-2, with D perhaps TRBD2 (6 bases). V was trimmed by 4 bases and J by 5 bases, leaving 14 bases between them. The CDR3 covers 15 residues. Germline V lookup: CDR1 SSHAT, CDR2 FNYEAQ (reference sequence). The CDR3 nucleotides read TGTGCCAGCAGCTCGGGACTTAGTCGGACCGGGGAGCTGTTTTTT. Translation gives CASSSGLSRTGELFF.

The chain links TRBV9 to TRBJ1-2, with TRBD1 identical over 10 bases. This CDR3 contains 13 residues. The J segment lost 10 bases and the V segment lost 3 bases, leaving 6 bases of the junction unmatched. Germline V lookup: CDR1 SGDLS, CDR2 YYNGEE. The CDR3 DNA reads TGTGCCAGCAGCGCGGACAGGGGGGTAAACTACACCTTC. Its translation is CASSADRGVNYTF.